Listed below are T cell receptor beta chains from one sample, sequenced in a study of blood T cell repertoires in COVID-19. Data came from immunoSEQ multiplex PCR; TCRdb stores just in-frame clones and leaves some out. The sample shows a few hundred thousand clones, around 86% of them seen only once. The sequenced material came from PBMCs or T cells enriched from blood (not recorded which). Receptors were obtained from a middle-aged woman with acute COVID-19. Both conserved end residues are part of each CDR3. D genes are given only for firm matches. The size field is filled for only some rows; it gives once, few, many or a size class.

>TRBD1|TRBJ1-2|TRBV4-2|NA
TGTGCCAGCAGCCAAGATGTGACAGGGTCCTCCGATGGCTACACCTTC
CASSQDVTGSSDGYTF
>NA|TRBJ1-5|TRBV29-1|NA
TGCAGCGTTGATGGGGGGTTCAATCAGCCCCAGCATTTT
CSVDGGFNQPQHF
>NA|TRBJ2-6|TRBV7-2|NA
TGTGCCCACAGGGAATATGAGAAAATTAGGGCCAACGTCCTGACTTTC
CAHREYEKIRANVLTF
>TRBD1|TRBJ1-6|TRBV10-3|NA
TGTGCCAGCAGGGTAGAGGGGGCTAATTCACCCCTCCACTTT
CASRVEGANSPLHF
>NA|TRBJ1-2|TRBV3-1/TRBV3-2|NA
TGTGCCAGCAGCCAAATTCCCGGGGGGTTCGACACCTTC
CASSQIPGGFDTF
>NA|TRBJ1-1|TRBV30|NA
TGTGCCTGGAGTCCCTGTATCGTTGACACTGAAGCTTTCTTT
CAWSPCIVDTEAFF
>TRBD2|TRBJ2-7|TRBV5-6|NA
TGTGCCAGCAGCTTGGCTGGGGGGGTCTACGAGCAGTACTTC
CASSLAGGVYEQYF
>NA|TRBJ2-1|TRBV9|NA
TGTGCCAGCAGCGTAGGGTCATCGAGACTATCAAATGAGCAGTTCTTC
CASSVGSSRLSNEQFF
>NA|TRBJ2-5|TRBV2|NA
TGTGCCACCAATGGACTTATCTCGGAGACCCAGTACTTC
CATNGLISETQYF
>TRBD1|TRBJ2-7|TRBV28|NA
TGTGCCAGCAGCCGCGGGACAGGGCCTGAGCAGTACTTC
CASSRGTGPEQYF
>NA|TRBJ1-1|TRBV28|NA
TGTGCCAGCAGGACCGGGGGGGCGAACACTGAAGCTTTCTTT
CASRTGGANTEAFF
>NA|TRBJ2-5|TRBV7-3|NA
TGTGCCAGCAGCTTAGCGGGCCCCAGGGAGACCCAGTACTTC
CASSLAGPRETQYF
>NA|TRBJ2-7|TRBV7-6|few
TGTGCCAGCAGCTTAGGGGGGGTGGTCTACGAGCAGTACTTC
CASSLGGVVYEQYF
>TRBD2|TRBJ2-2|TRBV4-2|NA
TGTGCCAGCAGCCACCGCCTAGCGGGACCGAACACCGGGGAGCTGTTTTTT
CASSHRLAGPNTGELFF
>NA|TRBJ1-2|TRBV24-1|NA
TGTGCCACCAGTGATTTTAGGGGGAACTATGGCTACACCTTC
CATSDFRGNYGYTF
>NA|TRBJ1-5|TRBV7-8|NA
TGTGCCAGCAGCTTAGCGGGCCTTAGAGAGCCCCAGCATTTT
CASSLAGLREPQHF
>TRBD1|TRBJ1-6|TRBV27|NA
TGTGCCAGCAGTTTAGCTGGGACAGGGGGCCTCCGGGCACCCCTCCACTTT
CASSLAGTGGLRAPLHF
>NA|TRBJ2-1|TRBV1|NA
TGCACCAGCAGCCCGAGACTAGGCCACAATGAGCAGTTCTTC
CTSSPRLGHNEQFF
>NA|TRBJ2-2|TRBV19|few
TGTGCCAGTAGTAAAGAGATAGCTCGGACCGGGGAGCTGTTTTTT
CASSKEIARTGELFF
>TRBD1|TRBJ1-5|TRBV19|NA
TGTGCCAGTAGTATGGAGGTTCAGGGGGCTTCGCCCCAGCCCCAGCATTTT
CASSMEVQGASPQPQHF
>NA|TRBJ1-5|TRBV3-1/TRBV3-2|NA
TGTGCCAGCAGCCGCAAGGGGAGCAATCAGCCCCAGCATTTT
CASSRKGSNQPQHF
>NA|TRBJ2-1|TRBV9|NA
TGTGCCAGCAGCGTAAGCTGGAGGAATGAGCAGTTCTTC
CASSVSWRNEQFF
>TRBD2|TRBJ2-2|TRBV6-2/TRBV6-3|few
TGTGCCAGCAGTTACGAGTCTAGCGGGTTGAACACCGGGGAGCTGTTTTTT
CASSYESSGLNTGELFF
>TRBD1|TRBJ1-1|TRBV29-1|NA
TGCAGCGTACGACAGGGGAACACTGAAGCTTTCTTT
CSVRQGNTEAFF
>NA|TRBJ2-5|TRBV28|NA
TGTGCCAGCAGCCGATACGGGACACGCGTACAAGAGACCCAGTACTTC
CASSRYGTRVQETQYF
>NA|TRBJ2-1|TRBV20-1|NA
TGCAGTGCGGGGGCCCGGGAGCAGTTCTTC
CSAGAREQFF
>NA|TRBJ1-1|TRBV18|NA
TGTGCCAGCTCACGCCGGACTGAAGCTTTCTTT
CASSRRTEAFF
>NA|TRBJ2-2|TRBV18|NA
TGTGCCAGCTCACCCCCCGGCAGGCCGAACACCGGGGAGCTGTTTTTT
CASSPPGRPNTGELFF
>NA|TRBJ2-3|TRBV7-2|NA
TGTGCCAGCAGCTCCTCAACGGGGGTCAATACGCAGTATTTT
CASSSSTGVNTQYF
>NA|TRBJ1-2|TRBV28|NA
TGTGCCAGCAGTTCTGGCGATTTGCGGGGGGACTATGGCTACACCTTC
CASSSGDLRGDYGYTF
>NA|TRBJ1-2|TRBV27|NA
TGTGCCAGCAGCCTGACACAAAACTATGGCTACACCTTC
CASSLTQNYGYTF